These 28 T cell receptor beta chains were all obtained from the same sample, sequenced in a study of T cells in Graves' hyperthyroidism and ophthalmopathy. Amplified TCR beta CDR3 regions came from RNA transcripts. First-round RT-PCR of the TCR CDR3 relied on the HTBI primer set. TCRdb re-called the multiplex PCR reads with MiXCR, one entry per CDR3 protein. Of about 330,000 distinct CDR3 sequences in the sample, about an eighth were seen once. The material sequenced was blood. The source of these receptors is a woman in her thirties or forties with Graves' ophthalmopathy.

This clonotype showed up just a few times. V and J are TRBV25-1 and TRBJ2-6; D gene ambiguous. The CDR3 consists of 18 residues. The V end was cut by 4 bases, the J end by 0 bases, with 16 bases between. Germline loops: CDR1 MGHDK, CDR2 SYGVNS. The CDR3 here is CASSGYSPQGSGANVLTF. Here the CDR3 DNA reads TGTGCCAGCAGTGGATATTCCCCGCAAGGCTCTGGGGCCAACGTCCTGACTTTC.

This clonotype was seen many times. This chain connects TRBV20-1 to TRBJ2-5; D not certain. The CDR3 has 10 amino acids. With 5 bases removed from V and 5 bases from J, the gap between germline ends came to 6 bases. Per germline, CDR1 DFQATT and CDR2 SNEGSKA (reference sequence). The CDR3 DNA follows: TGCAGTGCTTCTAAGGAGACCCAGTACTTC. Translation: CSASKETQYF.

The table lists this clonotype with a few counts. This chain connects TRBV20-1 to TRBJ1-1; 7 nucleotides match TRBD1. This CDR3 contains 15 residues. V was clipped by 8 bases and J by 7 bases; unmatched bases: 19. Germline V gene sequence: CDR1 DFQATT, CDR2 SNEGSKA (reference sequence). CDR3 coding DNA: TGCAGTCCCAAAGAGGGCCCCGGGACAGCTTATGAAGCTTTCTTT. Translated: CSPKEGPGTAYEAFF.

The gene calls are TRBV20-1 and TRBJ2-2; unclear D gene. There are 15 residues in the CDR3. Germline CDR1 is DFQATT and CDR2 is SNEGSKA (reference sequence). Trimming shortened V by 3 bases and J by 2 bases, and 13 bases separated the two germline ends. The CDR3 here is CSASRLDPNTGELFF. DNA of the CDR3: TGCAGTGCTAGCCGGCTAGATCCCAACACCGGGGAGCTGTTTTTT.

This clonotype came up many times. The chain is built from TRBV12-3 or TRBV12-4 and TRBJ1-5; D is uncertain. Between the trimmed V and J ends, which lost 3 bases and 4 bases, there was a span of 10 bases. The CDR3 length is 14 residues. The DNA of the CDR3 is TGTGCCAGCAGTTTGATTTCTGGGAATCAGCCCCAGCATTTT. This translates into CASSLISGNQPQHF.

Many counts were recorded for this clonotype. The V call is TRBV27, the J call TRBJ2-1; 12 bases fit TRBD2. This CDR3 is built from 15 residues. The J segment lost 8 bases and the V segment lost 6 bases, leaving 8 bases of the junction unmatched. Germline V gene sequence: CDR1 MNHEY, CDR2 SMNVEV (reference sequence). Here the CDR3 reads CASRPTSGSVYEQFF. In DNA, the CDR3 is TGTGCCAGCAGGCCGACTAGCGGGAGCGTATATGAGCAGTTCTTC.

This clonotype showed up many times. The rearrangement uses TRBV20-1 and TRBJ2-1; perhaps TRBD1 as D (6 bases). The CDR3 sequence is 12 residues long. The V gene's germline CDR1 is DFQATT and CDR2 SNEGSKA (reference sequence). With 3 bases removed from V and 10 bases from J, the gap between germline ends came to 13 bases. CDR3 coding DNA: TGCAGTGCTAGTCCCGGGACACGAGAGCAGTTCTTC. Translating gives CSASPGTREQFF.

This clonotype was seen repeatedly, ten times or more. The chain carries TRBV6-1 and TRBJ1-1; D possibly corresponds to TRBD1 (5 bases). Looked up from germline, CDR1 is MNHNS and CDR2 is SASEGT. The V and J ends lost 6 bases and 8 bases respectively, with 10 bases between them. The CDR3 totals 11 residues. The CDR3 reads CASRTESEAFF. CDR3 sequence (DNA): TGTGCCAGCAGGACAGAATCAGAAGCTTTCTTT.

In its sample, this clonotype was seen many times. Here the CDR3 DNA reads TGCAGTGCTAGAGTAGGGGGTCGGAACACCGGGGAGCTGTTTTTT. Translated: CSARVGGRNTGELFF. The gene calls are TRBV20-1 and TRBJ2-2; tentative D call: TRBD1 (6 bases). Germline loops: CDR1 DFQATT, CDR2 SNEGSKA (reference sequence). The CDR3 covers 15 residues. The germline V and J ends were trimmed by 1 base and 1 base, with 10 bases remaining between them.

This clonotype appeared many times. The chain is built from TRBV29-1 and TRBJ1-2; no reliable D call. This CDR3 comprises 11 residues. The germline V gene encodes CDR1 SQVTM and CDR2 ANQGSEA. V lost 4 bases to trimming and J lost 4 bases, with 7 bases between them. CDR3 DNA: TGCAGCGTTGCGTCCTCCTATGGCTACACCTTC. This codes for CSVASSYGYTF.

The table lists this clonotype with many counts. The chain carries TRBV10-1 and TRBJ2-7, with D tentatively TRBD1 (5 bases). The CDR3 loop spans 15 amino acids. The germline V gene encodes CDR1 WNHNN and CDR2 SYGVQD (reference sequence). Trimming removed 4 bases at V and 0 bases at J, with 13 bases between. This CDR3 reads CASSGGHGGSYEQYF. CDR3 bases: TGCGCCAGCAGTGGGGGCCACGGCGGCTCCTACGAGCAGTACTTC.

This clonotype has at least ten counts. This sequence joins TRBV6-1 and TRBJ1-4, with D maybe TRBD1 (6 bases). The germline CDR1 and CDR2 sequences are MNHNS and SASEGT. V gave up 5 bases and J gave up 10 bases, with 14 bases separating them. This CDR3 has 13 amino acids. The CDR3 protein is CASSSDSPGKLFF. DNA of the CDR3: TGTGCCAGCAGTTCGGACAGCCCTGGAAAACTGTTTTTT.

This clonotype has a count of ten or more. J is TRBJ1-3 and V is TRBV11-2; D remains ambiguous. Trimming took 1 base from V and 0 from J, leaving 4 bases between them. The CDR3 length is 14 residues. The germline CDR1 and CDR2 sequences are SGHAT and FQNNGV. CDR3 bases: TGTGCCAGCAGCTTAGGGTCCTCTGGAAACACCATATATTTT. Residues: CASSLGSSGNTIYF.

This clonotype was seen at least ten times. This sequence joins TRBV6-1 and TRBJ1-2; D gene ambiguous. There are 13 residues in the CDR3. Per germline, CDR1 MNHNS and CDR2 SASEGT. Trimming pared 2 bases from V and 5 bases from J, leaving 9 bases between. This CDR3 reads CASSESPGYGYTF. In DNA, the CDR3 is TGTGCCAGCAGTGAATCGCCGGGATATGGCTACACCTTC.

The table lists this clonotype with a few counts. The chain is built from TRBV5-1 and TRBJ2-5; tentatively, D is TRBD1 (6 bases). Deletions cut 3 bases from V and 4 bases from J, with 22 bases between. The CDR3 length is 17 residues. The germline V gene has CDR1 SGHRS and CDR2 YFSETQ. CDR3 in DNA: TGCGCCAGCAGCTCGAACCCACAGGGAAGTGTGGGAGAGACCCAGTACTTC. Translating gives CASSSNPQGSVGETQYF.

This clonotype was seen only a few times. The rearrangement joins TRBV20-1 to TRBJ2-1; D not certain. The CDR3 is made up of 14 amino acids. The germline V gene encodes CDR1 DFQATT and CDR2 SNEGSKA (reference sequence). The V and J ends lost 0 bases and 1 base respectively, with 7 bases between them. CDR3 sequence (DNA): TGCAGTGCTAGAGATATGGGTTCCTACAATGAGCAGTTCTTC. Amino acids: CSARDMGSYNEQFF.

This clonotype was recorded many times. The chain combines TRBV5-8 with TRBJ2-5, with a possible D match to TRBD1 (5 bases). Germline loops: CDR1 SGHTS, CDR2 YDEGEE. V was shortened by 2 bases and J by 1 base, with 9 bases between the two germline ends. The CDR3 is 14 amino acids. The CDR3 loop reads CASSFRTGQETQYF. The CDR3 DNA follows: TGTGCCAGCAGCTTTCGTACAGGCCAAGAGACCCAGTACTTC. The entire variable domain, with the rest obtained from reference TRBV5-8 and TRBJ2-5, is as follows: EAGVTQSPTHLIKTRGQQATLRCSPISGHTSVYWYQQALGLGLQFLLWYDEGEERNRGNFPPRFSGRQFPNYSSELNVNALELEDSALYLCASSFRTGQETQYFGPGTRLLVL.

This clonotype was picked up many times. DNA for the CDR3: TGCAGTGCTAGAGGGGGTCGCGGGACGGAGAATTCACCCCTCCACTTT. It codes for CSARGGRGTENSPLHF. This chain uses TRBV20-1 with TRBJ1-6, with TRBD1 as a possible D gene (5 bases). This CDR3 spans 16 amino acids. Germline lookup yields CDR1 DFQATT and CDR2 SNEGSKA (reference sequence). Trimming stripped 1 base from V and 7 bases from J, with 17 bases between.

This clonotype showed up many times. This chain links TRBV6-1 with TRBJ1-2, with D possibly TRBD1 on 5 matching bases. Germline V gene data show CDR1 as MNHNS and CDR2 as SASEGT. The CDR3 sequence is 14 residues long. V gave up 8 bases and J gave up 5 bases, with 18 bases separating them. The CDR3 region is CASGFEGRRYGYTF. Here the CDR3 DNA reads TGTGCCAGCGGCTTCGAGGGGCGCCGGTATGGCTACACCTTC.

The table lists this clonotype with many counts. The chain carries TRBV10-3 and TRBJ1-1; a weak D match, TRBD1 (6 bases). CDR3 length equals 14 residues. The V gene lost 8 bases and the J gene lost 0 bases, with 13 bases spanning the gap. Per the germline V gene, CDR1 is ENHRY and CDR2 is SYGVKD. DNA for the CDR3: TGTGCCATCGGAAGGGGGGGATTGAACACTGAAGCTTTCTTT. As protein: CAIGRGGLNTEAFF.

This clonotype was recorded a few times. The chain uses TRBV4-1 and TRBJ1-5; D perhaps matches TRBD1 (5 bases). With 4 bases removed from V and 4 bases from J, the gap between germline ends came to 14 bases. In germline, CDR1 is MGHRA, CDR2 YSYEKL. The CDR3 extends over 15 amino acids. CDR3 coding DNA: TGCGCCAGCAGCCTAAGGGGTTTGGGAAATCAGCCCCAGCATTTT. Translating gives CASSLRGLGNQPQHF.

This clonotype was detected ten times or more. The V and J genes are TRBV7-9 and TRBJ2-7, with 14 bases matching TRBD2. The CDR3 covers 17 residues. Trimming cost V 4 bases and J 4 bases; bases outside gene matches: 9. Germline V gene sequence: CDR1 SEHNR, CDR2 FQNEAQ (reference sequence). The CDR3 is CASSSNLGLAGEYEQYF. As DNA, the CDR3 is TGTGCCAGCAGCTCAAACTTGGGACTAGCGGGGGAGTACGAGCAGTACTTC.

This clonotype was seen more than once but under ten times. This chain links TRBV25-1 with TRBJ1-5; D gene ambiguous. Deletions cut 6 bases from V and 5 bases from J, with 8 bases between. This CDR3 spans 12 amino acids. Per the germline V gene, CDR1 is MGHDK and CDR2 is SYGVNS. The DNA of the CDR3 is TGTGCCAGCAGCGACGGGTATCAGCCCCAGCATTTT. Encoded protein: CASSDGYQPQHF.

This clonotype was observed many times. The genes are TRBV11-2 and TRBJ1-6; 9 nucleotides match TRBD1. V lost 1 base, J lost 3 bases, and 7 bases stayed unmatched. This CDR3 has 18 residues. The germline gives CDR1 SGHAT, CDR2 FQNNGV. The CDR3 is CASSLARQGEIYNSPLHF. CDR3 in DNA: TGTGCCAGCAGCTTAGCTAGACAGGGGGAAATCTATAATTCACCCCTCCACTTT.

This clonotype was detected many times. The CDR3 sequence: CASSATSGGTYYEQYF. As DNA, the CDR3 is TGTGCCAGCAGTGCAACTAGCGGGGGGACTTACTACGAGCAGTACTTC. The rearrangement uses TRBV6-1 and TRBJ2-7, with TRBD2 identical over 12 bases. There are 16 residues in the CDR3. Germline V lookup: CDR1 MNHNS, CDR2 SASEGT. Trimming at V came to 4 bases and at J to 3 bases, leaving 7 bases not matched to a gene.

The gene calls are TRBV20-1 and TRBJ2-2, with D tentatively TRBD2 (6 bases). The CDR3 length is 14 residues. In germline, CDR1 is DFQATT, CDR2 SNEGSKA (reference sequence). V was pared by 1 base and J by 2 bases, with 8 bases between. The CDR3 reads CSARVAENTGELFF. The CDR3 region has the DNA TGCAGTGCTAGAGTAGCGGAAAACACCGGGGAGCTGTTTTTT.

The chain carries TRBV2 and TRBJ1-1, with D unclear. V lost 4 bases to trimming and J lost 0 bases, with 9 bases between them. The CDR3 consists of 14 residues. The germline gives CDR1 SNHLY, CDR2 FYNNEI. This CDR3 is CASSVGELNTEAFF. The CDR3 nucleotides are TGTGCCAGCAGTGTTGGAGAACTGAACACTGAAGCTTTCTTT.

This clonotype was counted ten times or more. The rearrangement joins TRBV6-1 to TRBJ1-2; TRBD1 agrees at 7 bases. Germline CDR1 and CDR2: MNHNS and SASEGT. This CDR3 region has 14 residues. The ends lost 2 bases at V and 5 bases at J; junction bases unmatched: 5. CDR3 amino acids: CASSERPGGYGYTF. CDR3 coding DNA: TGTGCCAGCAGTGAACGTCCAGGGGGTTATGGCTACACCTTC.